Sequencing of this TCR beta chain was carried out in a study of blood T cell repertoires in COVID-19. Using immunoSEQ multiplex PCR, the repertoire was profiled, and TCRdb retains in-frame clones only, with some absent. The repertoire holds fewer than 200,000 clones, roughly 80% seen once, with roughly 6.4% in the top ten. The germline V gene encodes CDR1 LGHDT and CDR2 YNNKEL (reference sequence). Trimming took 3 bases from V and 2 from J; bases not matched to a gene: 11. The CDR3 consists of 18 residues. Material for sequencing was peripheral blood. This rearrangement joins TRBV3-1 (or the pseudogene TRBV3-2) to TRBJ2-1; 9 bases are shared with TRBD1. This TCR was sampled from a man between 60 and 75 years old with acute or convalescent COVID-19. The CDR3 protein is CASSHTTAGTGTYNEQFF. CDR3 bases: TGTGCCAGCAGCCACACCACAGCCGGGACAGGGACCTACAATGAGCAGTTCTTC.